This passage covers 24 T cell receptor beta chains from one sample sequenced in a study of T-cell reconstitution after alpha-beta-depleted transplantation in children. TCRbeta library construction was performed incorporating unique molecular identifiers. TCRdb ran MiXCR on the PCR reads and lists one entry per CDR3 protein. Of 490,000 or so distinct CDR3 sequences listed, around 13% are singletons. This sample comprised PBMCs from the stem cell graft donor, obtained from the stem cell graft. The receptor source for this set is a human donor who donated a stem cell graft to a child with combined immunodeficiency.

The sample holds many counts of this clonotype. The chain couples TRBV12-3 or TRBV12-4 to TRBJ2-1; 12 bases agree with TRBD1. With 6 bases clipped from V and 8 bases from J, the junction kept 5 bases outside the gene matches. This CDR3 has 14 amino acids. The CDR3 reads CASRLGQGADEQFF. DNA for the CDR3: TGTGCCAGCAGGCTGGGACAGGGGGCGGATGAGCAGTTCTTC.

This clonotype was observed a handful of times. The J gene is TRBJ2-1, the V gene TRBV7-2; 8 positions agree with TRBD2. Germline V gene sequence: CDR1 SGHTA, CDR2 FQGNSA. CDR3 length: 14 amino acids. V dropped 7 bases and J dropped 9; count of bases not matched to a gene: 11. The CDR3 region has the DNA TGTGCCAGCATCCTAGCGGGCTTGGTGGCTGAGCAGTTCTTC. Translation: CASILAGLVAEQFF.

The gene calls are TRBV10-3 and TRBJ2-2; either TRBD1 or TRBD2 may fit D (5 bases each). Trimming removed 6 bases from V and 6 bases from J, with 11 bases in between. Per germline, CDR1 ENHRY and CDR2 SYGVKD. The CDR3 extends over 13 amino acids. In DNA, the CDR3 is TGTGCCATCAGGGGGGAAGGTGCCGGGGAGCTGTTTTTT. This encodes CAIRGEGAGELFF.

This clonotype was seen at least ten times. The chain is built from TRBV5-1 and TRBJ2-2; maybe TRBD2 (6 bases). CDR1 is SGHRS and CDR2 is YFSETQ in the germline V gene. V was pared by 1 base and J by 3 bases, with 19 bases between. The CDR3 consists of 18 residues. CDR3 in amino acids: CASSLPRRRDSYTGELFF. CDR3 coding DNA: TGCGCCAGCAGCTTGCCTAGGCGCCGGGACTCATACACCGGGGAGCTGTTTTTT. The full variable domain, in which reference TRBV5-1 and TRBJ2-2 provide the parts outside the CDR3, is KAGVTQTPRYLIKTRGQQVTLSCSPISGHRSVSWYQQTPGQGLQFLFEYFSETQRNKGNFPGRFSGRQFSNSRSEMNVSTLELGDSALYLCASSLPRRRDSYTGELFFGEGSRLTVL.

This chain connects TRBV13 to TRBJ2-7, with D unclear. Germline CDR1 and CDR2: PRHDT and FYEKMQ (reference sequence). With 0 bases removed from V and 6 bases from J, the gap between germline ends came to 9 bases. The CDR3 sequence is 13 residues long. CDR3 sequence (DNA): TGTGCCAGCAGCTTAGGGGCAGCACCCGAGCAGTACTTC. Protein sequence: CASSLGAAPEQYF.

The rearrangement joins TRBV4-2 to TRBJ2-5, with 8 bases lining up with TRBD2. V lost 0 bases to trimming and J lost 5 bases; unmatched junction nucleotides: 11. Germline assignment: CDR1 LGHNA and CDR2 YNFKEQ. This CDR3 spans 17 amino acids. The CDR3 is CASSQEPRTSPQETQYF. Written as DNA, the CDR3 is TGTGCCAGCAGCCAAGAGCCTCGGACTAGCCCCCAGGAGACCCAGTACTTC.

This chain uses TRBV29-1 with TRBJ2-1; no definite D call. The CDR3 covers 18 residues. Looked up from germline, CDR1 is SQVTM and CDR2 is ANQGSEA. Trimming took 4 bases from V and 1 from J, leaving 23 bases between them. The CDR3: CSVVPFPRLPGSYNEQFF. CDR3 coding DNA: TGCAGCGTTGTTCCCTTCCCTCGACTGCCCGGGTCCTACAATGAGCAGTTCTTC.

The V call is TRBV29-1, the J call TRBJ2-2, with 11 bases matching TRBD1. V lost 7 bases and J lost 5; bases outside the gene matches: 6. This CDR3 contains 14 residues. Germline-derived CDR1 and CDR2 are SQVTM and ANQGSEA. The CDR3 loop reads CSAQGTGGTGELFF. In nucleotides, the CDR3 is TGCAGCGCCCAAGGGACAGGGGGAACCGGGGAGCTGTTTTTT.

The chain joins TRBV24-1 to TRBJ2-1; weak D call: TRBD1 (6 bases). Trimming pared 1 base from V and 10 bases from J, leaving 13 bases between. The germline V gene encodes CDR1 KGHDR and CDR2 SFDVKD. The CDR3 extends over 14 amino acids. CDR3 in amino acids: CATSDFDRQEEQFF. CDR3 coding DNA: TGTGCCACCAGTGATTTCGACAGGCAGGAGGAGCAGTTCTTC.

This sequence joins TRBV9 and TRBJ2-7; TRBD2 might be the D (6 bases). CDR3 length: 15 residues. With 0 bases removed from V and 2 bases from J, the gap between germline ends came to 12 bases. In germline, CDR1 is SGDLS, CDR2 YYNGEE. This CDR3 reads CASSVAGTQPYEQYF. The CDR3, as DNA: TGTGCCAGCAGCGTAGCTGGGACTCAGCCCTACGAGCAGTACTTC.

The chain's CDR3 is CASSLYSVSYEQYF. The CDR3 DNA reads as TGCGCCAGCAGCTTGTATAGCGTCTCCTACGAGCAGTACTTC. The J gene is TRBJ2-7, the V gene TRBV5-1, with a weak D call TRBD2 (5 bases). This CDR3 is 14 amino acids long. Germline-derived CDR1 and CDR2 are SGHRS and YFSETQ. V lost 1 base and J 0 bases, leaving 8 bases between the germline ends.

The chain links TRBV10-3 to TRBJ1-3; no clear D. The CDR3 consists of 13 residues. Trimming removed 11 bases from V and 4 bases from J, with 15 bases in between. Per the germline V gene, CDR1 is ENHRY and CDR2 is SYGVKD. This CDR3 reads CASRGIAGNTIYF. Written as DNA, the CDR3 is TGTGCCTCTCGAGGGATAGCAGGAAACACCATATATTTT.

This clonotype was found a few times. The genes are TRBV5-5 and TRBJ2-3; TRBD2 matches at 13 bases. The V gene end was trimmed by 2 bases and the J gene end by 3 bases; junction bases not matched to a gene: 3. Per germline, CDR1 SGHKS and CDR2 YYEKEE (reference sequence). CDR3 size: 16 residues. The CDR3 loop is CASSFLTSGGTDTQYF. As DNA, the CDR3 is TGTGCCAGCAGCTTCTTGACTAGCGGGGGGACAGATACGCAGTATTTT.

This clonotype has only a few counts. V gene TRBV10-3 combines with J gene TRBJ1-2; tentative D call: TRBD1 (5 bases). This CDR3 contains 13 residues. Germline V gene sequence: CDR1 ENHRY, CDR2 SYGVKD. V was trimmed by 4 bases and J by 2 bases, leaving 8 bases between them. CDR3 in amino acids: CAISAEGNYGYTF. The DNA of the CDR3 is TGTGCCATCAGTGCCGAGGGGAACTATGGCTACACCTTC.

In this sample, this clonotype turned up a few times. The V and J genes are TRBV4-3 and TRBJ2-2; D not certain. This CDR3 has 16 residues. The germline gives CDR1 LGHNA, CDR2 YSLEER. V dropped 1 base and J dropped 4 bases, with 13 bases sitting between them. The CDR3 reads CASSQGLGLGTGELFF. The CDR3 region has the DNA TGCGCCAGCAGCCAAGGGCTAGGGCTTGGCACCGGGGAGCTGTTTTTT.

This clonotype came up many times. V usage is TRBV9 and J usage is TRBJ1-1, with 11 bases matching TRBD1. Germline assignment: CDR1 SGDLS and CDR2 YYNGEE. Unmatched junction bases numbered 2, after V lost 0 bases and J lost 4 bases. The CDR3 length is 15 residues. The CDR3 DNA sequence: TGTGCCAGCAGCGTAGGAGGGACAGGGGGCACTGAAGCTTTCTTT. Translating it yields CASSVGGTGGTEAFF. Full variable domain (outside the CDR3, taken from reference TRBV9 and TRBJ1-1): DSGVTQTPKHLITATGQRVTLRCSPRSGDLSVYWYQQSLDQGLQFLIQYYNGEERAKGNILERFSAQQFPDLHSELNLSSLELGDSALYFCASSVGGTGGTEAFFGQGTRLTVV.

This clonotype occurred many times. The gene calls are TRBV10-3 and TRBJ2-3; D possibly corresponds to TRBD1 (5 bases). Trimming stripped 6 bases from V and 0 bases from J, with 13 bases between. Per the germline V gene, CDR1 is ENHRY and CDR2 is SYGVKD. This CDR3 region has 15 residues. The DNA for the CDR3 is TGTGCCATCAGGGCGGCTCAGGGAAGCACAGATACGCAGTATTTT. Its translation: CAIRAAQGSTDTQYF.

The chain employs TRBV4-2 and TRBJ2-2; D remains unclear. The germline V gene encodes CDR1 LGHNA and CDR2 YNFKEQ. The CDR3 runs 16 residues. Trimming cost V 0 bases and J 2 bases, with 10 bases left between them. The chain's CDR3 is CASSQDRVANTGELFF. The CDR3 nucleotides read TGTGCCAGCAGCCAAGATCGGGTAGCTAACACCGGGGAGCTGTTTTTT.

This clonotype was detected a few times. CDR3: CASSLAGQGTEAFF. CDR3 bases: TGTGCCAGCAGTTTAGCGGGACAGGGCACTGAAGCTTTCTTT. V is TRBV12-3 or TRBV12-4 and J is TRBJ1-1; the match to TRBD1 covers 9 bases. The CDR3 has 14 amino acids. V dropped 0 bases and J dropped 4; count of bases not matched to a gene: 0.

The chain carries TRBV20-1 and TRBJ2-1, with 13 bases aligning to TRBD2. From germline, CDR1 is DFQATT and CDR2 SNEGSKA (reference sequence). Germline trimming cut 7 bases from V and 4 bases from J; bases unmatched to any gene: 10. CDR3 length equals 16 residues. In DNA form, the CDR3 reads TGCAGTGTTAAAAAACTAGCGGGGGGGGAATACAATGAGCAGTTCTTC. It yields the protein CSVKKLAGGEYNEQFF.

The sample holds many counts of this clonotype. The V and J genes are TRBV6-5 and TRBJ2-1, with D possibly matching TRBD2 (6 bases). V lost 6 bases to trimming and J lost 4 bases, with 7 bases between them. This CDR3 has 12 residues. CDR1 and CDR2 (germline): MNHEY, SVGAGI. The CDR3 protein is CASSRGYNEQFF. The CDR3 DNA reads as TGTGCCAGCAGCCGGGGGTACAATGAGCAGTTCTTC.

This clonotype was detected many times. This chain uses TRBV21-1 with TRBJ2-3. TRBV21-1 is a pseudogene segment. The CDR3 has 14 residues. This CDR3 is CASTHSNPTDTQYF. DNA for the CDR3: TGTGCCAGCACCCACAGCAACCCGACAGATACGCAGTATTTT.

This clonotype was counted a few times. An end of the junction differs from the germline gene, which may be a read error. J is TRBJ2-7 and V is TRBV20-1; TRBD2 matches at 8 bases. Germline-derived CDR1 and CDR2 are DFQATT and SNEGSKA (reference sequence). The CDR3 is 14 residues long. As DNA, the CDR3 is TGCAGTGCTCCCCCAAGCGGGGGCCCCTACCAGCAGTACTTC. Encoded protein: CSAPPSGGPYQQYF.

The chain carries TRBV5-1 and TRBJ2-1; maybe TRBD1 (6 bases). With 4 bases removed from V and 6 bases from J, the gap between germline ends came to 20 bases. The germline gives CDR1 SGHRS, CDR2 YFSETQ. The CDR3 length is 16 residues. CDR3 sequence (DNA): TGCGCCAGCAGCCTGTACAGGGCAGCGAGGGGCAATGAGCAGTTCTTC. It is translated as CASSLYRAARGNEQFF.